This TCR beta chain comes out of a study of spatial heterogeneity in lung cancer. TCRdb called the 5' RACE reads again in MiXCR, with one record for every CDR3 protein. The sample contains approximately 11,000 distinct CDR3 sequences, around 3.4% of which appear only once. The CDR3 runs 13 residues. Germline V gene sequence: CDR1 LNHDA, CDR2 SQIVND (reference sequence). Trimming pared 7 bases from V and 5 bases from J, leaving 14 bases between. Time point noted: sample taken at primary tumor resection. This clonotype came up many times. The receptor's source is a female donor with early-stage non-small cell lung cancer. This rearrangement joins TRBV19 to TRBJ1-2; the D gene is possibly TRBD1 (6 bases). Material: PBMCs, obtained at surgery. The CDR3 bases are TGTGCCAGTACCCGAACAGGGAGTTATGGCTACACCTTC. Its translation: CASTRTGSYGYTF. Together with reference TRBV19 and TRBJ1-2, the CDR3 gives the full variable domain: DGGITQSPKYLFRKEGQNVTLSCEQNLNHDAMYWYRQDPGQGLRLIYYSQIVNDFQKGDIAEGYSVSREKKESFPLTVTSAQKNPTAFYLCASTRTGSYGYTFGSGTRLTVV.